These 3 T cell receptor beta chains came from one sample sequenced in a study of blood T cell repertoires in COVID-19. Libraries were prepared by immunoSEQ multiplex PCR; TCRdb keeps only in-frame clonotypes and omits some of them. The sample records about 250,000 clones, 81% being singletons. The sequenced sample was peripheral blood. Receptors originate from a woman of 80 years or more with acute or convalescent COVID-19.

The chain carries TRBV9 and TRBJ2-7; 15 bases align to TRBD2. Per germline, CDR1 SGDLS and CDR2 YYNGEE. There are 16 residues in the CDR3. V lost 2 bases, J lost 1 base, and 1 base stayed unmatched. CDR3 amino acids: CASSVGLAGGSYEQYF. The CDR3 DNA reads as TGTGCCAGCAGCGTCGGACTAGCGGGAGGGTCCTACGAGCAGTACTTC.

CDR3 nucleotides: TGCGCCAGCGGACCGGGACAGGGGTCAGATACGCAGTATTTT. Its protein product is CASGPGQGSDTQYF. The chain uses TRBV5-1 and TRBJ2-3; TRBD1 matches 10 bases. From germline, CDR1 is SGHRS and CDR2 YFSETQ. The CDR3 has 14 amino acids. J lost 4 bases, V lost 7 bases, and 6 bases had no gene match.

In this sample, this clone turned up a few times. This chain uses TRBV4-1 with TRBJ2-1; D is ambiguous. Germline V gives CDR1 MGHRA, CDR2 YSYEKL. V shed 3 bases and J shed 9 bases, with 12 bases lying between them. This CDR3 contains 13 residues. The CDR3 nucleotides read TGCGCCAGCAGCCAGGCCCCCCGCCTTGAGCAGTTCTTC. It translates to CASSQAPRLEQFF.